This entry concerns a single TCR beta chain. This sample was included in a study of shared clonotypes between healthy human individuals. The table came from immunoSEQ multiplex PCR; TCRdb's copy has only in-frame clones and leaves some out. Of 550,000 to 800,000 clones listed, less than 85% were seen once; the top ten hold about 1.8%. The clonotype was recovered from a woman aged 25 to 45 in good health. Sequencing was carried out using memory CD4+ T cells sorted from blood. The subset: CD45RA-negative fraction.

CDR3 residues: CASSLSGNYNEQFF. The DNA for the CDR3 is TGTGCCAGCAGTTTGAGCGGGAATTACAATGAGCAGTTCTTC. The genes are TRBV28 and TRBJ2-1; 7 bases map to TRBD2. V shed 3 bases and J 4 bases; nucleotides not matched to a gene: 3. This CDR3 is 14 amino acids long. The germline V gene has CDR1 MDHEN and CDR2 SYDVKM.